One and the same sample provided the 16 T cell receptor beta chains below, sequenced in a study of tumor-infiltrating T cells and Merkel cell polyomavirus. Study in general: The T cells studied were KLL-specific CD8+ cells against Merkel polyomavirus.

All patients' tumors stained robustly positive for Merkel cell polyomavirus Large T antigen by immunohistochemistry. The protocol was immunoSEQ multiplex PCR, while the TCRdb copy is restricted to in-frame clones and leaves out a portion. The sample yields about 25,000 clones, approximately 90% seen once. Material: lymph node tissue. These receptors all come from a man aged 45-60 years with Merkel cell carcinoma.

This clone was recorded a few times. CDR3 in DNA: TGTGCCAGCAGCCCCAGGGGGACTGAAGCTTTCTTT. This gives the protein CASSPRGTEAFF. The chain recombines TRBV4-2 with TRBJ1-1, with 7 bases matching TRBD1. V was pared by 4 bases and J by 5 bases, with 1 base of the junction left unmatched. This CDR3 is 12 amino acids long. Germline CDR1 and CDR2: LGHNA and YNFKEQ.

The CDR3 nucleotides read TGTGCCAGCAGCGCGGACAGGGTACCCAACACCATATATTTT. Translated: CASSADRVPNTIYF. The V call is TRBV9, the J call TRBJ1-3, with TRBD1 identical over 8 bases. The CDR3 runs to 14 residues. Germline CDR1 reads SGDLS; CDR2 reads YYNGEE. The V and J ends lost 3 bases and 7 bases, in that order; junction bases with no gene match: 6.

This clone was picked up one time. The V gene is TRBV2, the J gene TRBJ2-2; 8 nucleotides agree with TRBD1. Per germline, CDR1 SNHLY and CDR2 FYNNEI. J was trimmed by 6 bases and V by 11 bases; bases with no gene match: 14. The CDR3 is 15 amino acids. The CDR3 sequence is CAGKTGEVIPGELFF. As DNA, the CDR3 is TGTGCCGGAAAGACAGGGGAGGTGATACCCGGGGAGCTGTTTTTT.

The rearrangement links TRBV7-2 to TRBJ2-5, with 8 bases matching TRBD2. After removal of 7 bases from V and 3 bases from J, the junction contained 13 bases not matched to a gene. CDR1 and CDR2 (germline): SGHTA, FQGNSA. The CDR3 has 16 amino acids. The CDR3 is CASNRKWRGEKETQYF. The CDR3 DNA sequence: TGTGCCAGCAACAGGAAGTGGCGGGGGGAAAAAGAGACCCAGTACTTC.

The V call is TRBV18, the J call TRBJ2-7; D is unclear. Germline assignment: CDR1 KGHSH and CDR2 LQKENI. Deletions cut 0 bases from V and 0 bases from J, with 9 bases between. This CDR3 contains 15 residues. The CDR3 DNA reads TGTGCCAGCTCACCACCGTCAACAGCCTCCTACGAGCAGTACTTC. Its translation is CASSPPSTASYEQYF.

The rearrangement joins TRBV7-9 to TRBJ1-1, with 7 bases identical to TRBD1. The CDR3 spans 13 residues. The J segment lost 4 bases and the V segment lost 2 bases, leaving 1 base of the junction unmatched. In germline, CDR1 is SEHNR, CDR2 FQNEAQ (reference sequence). This CDR3 reads CASSLRDSTEAFF. The CDR3 nucleotides are TGTGCCAGCAGCTTACGGGACAGCACTGAAGCTTTCTTT. The full variable domain, completed using reference TRBV7-9 and TRBJ1-1, is DTGVSQNPRHKITKRGQNVTFRCDPISEHNRLYWYRQTLGQGPEFLTYFQNEAQLEKSRLLSDRFSAERPKGSFSTLEIQRTEQGDSAMYLCASSLRDSTEAFFGQGTRLTVV.

This clone was picked up one time. The chain employs TRBV28 and TRBJ1-2; 9 bases line up with TRBD1. Per the germline V gene, CDR1 is MDHEN and CDR2 is SYDVKM. J gave up 4 bases and V 4 bases, and 7 bases lay outside the gene matches. This CDR3 region has 15 residues. This chain's CDR3 is CASSSPPQGAYGYTF. The CDR3 nucleotides read TGTGCCAGCAGTTCCCCCCCACAGGGGGCCTATGGCTACACCTTC.

The rearrangement links TRBV6-1 to TRBJ1-1; 7 bases fit TRBD1. The CDR3 totals 15 residues. After removal of 5 bases from V and 4 bases from J, the junction contained 10 bases not matched to a gene. Germline V gene data show CDR1 as MNHNS and CDR2 as SASEGT. CDR3 sequence reads: CASSIQAAGGTEAFF. DNA of the CDR3: TGTGCCAGCAGTATCCAAGCGGCAGGGGGCACTGAAGCTTTCTTT.

This sequence joins TRBV9 and TRBJ1-2; D is perhaps TRBD1 (6 bases). Germline V gene lookup returns CDR1 SGDLS and CDR2 YYNGEE. The CDR3 runs 14 residues. V shed 3 bases and J shed 7 bases, with 16 bases lying between them. The CDR3 bases are TGTGCCAGCAGCGGGGGGACATCTCAAGGTGGCTACACCTTC. Translation: CASSGGTSQGGYTF.

This chain uses TRBV9 with TRBJ1-4, with 9 bases aligning to TRBD1. The CDR3 totals 18 residues. Germline lookup yields CDR1 SGDLS and CDR2 YYNGEE. V lost 0 bases, J lost 7 bases, and 13 bases stayed unmatched. The CDR3: CASSVGGTGILAAEKLFF. CDR3 DNA sequence: TGTGCCAGCAGCGTAGGAGGGACAGGGATCTTGGCGGCTGAAAAACTGTTTTTT.

V usage is TRBV2 and J usage is TRBJ1-1; D is unclear. V was cut by 3 bases and J by 2 bases, with 13 bases left in between. CDR1 and CDR2 from the germline V gene are SNHLY and FYNNEI. CDR3 length equals 15 residues. This chain's CDR3 is CASSERGSRNTEAFF. In nucleotides, the CDR3 is TGTGCCAGCAGTGAGAGAGGGTCGAGAAACACTGAAGCTTTCTTT.

The chain links TRBV6-5 to TRBJ2-1; maybe TRBD2 (6 bases). The CDR3 runs to 13 residues. Trimming left V 4 bases short and J 6 bases short, with 10 bases between. Germline values: CDR1 MNHEY, CDR2 SVGAGI. CDR3 sequence reads: CASSSPGGNEQFF. In DNA form, the CDR3 reads TGTGCCAGCAGTTCCCCCGGGGGCAATGAGCAGTTCTTC.

V and J are TRBV7-2 and TRBJ2-4, with 10 bases fitting TRBD1. The CDR3 is 14 amino acids. Germline V gene lookup returns CDR1 SGHTA and CDR2 FQGNSA. The V segment lost 6 bases and the J segment 2 bases; nucleotides outside the gene matches: 1. The CDR3 region is CASRTGGTKNIQYF. CDR3 DNA sequence: TGTGCCAGCAGGACAGGGGGCACCAAAAACATTCAGTACTTC.

This chain joins TRBV5-5 and TRBJ2-2, with 8 positions matching TRBD1. The germline V gene has CDR1 SGHKS and CDR2 YYEKEE (reference sequence). V was clipped by 4 bases and J by 6 bases; unmatched bases: 14. The CDR3 is 17 amino acids. The CDR3 DNA sequence: TGTGCCAGCAGCAATACAGGGGGATTCGGTGCTGCCGGGGAGCTGTTTTTT. Protein product: CASSNTGGFGAAGELFF.

The CDR3 DNA follows: TGTGCCTGGAGTCGAACAGACGATAATGAAAAACTGTTTTTT. Translation: CAWSRTDDNEKLFF. This chain uses TRBV30 with TRBJ1-4, with D uncertain. This CDR3 has 14 residues. Looked up from germline, CDR1 is GTSNPN and CDR2 is SVGIG (reference sequence). V dropped 2 bases and J dropped 4 bases, with 11 bases sitting between them.

The chain employs TRBV28 and TRBJ2-3, with 7 bases aligning to TRBD2. Germline V CDR1 and CDR2: MDHEN, SYDVKM. The CDR3 is made up of 14 amino acids. V shed 6 bases and J 1 base; nucleotides not matched to a gene: 4. The CDR3 loop reads CASSPRGGTDTQYF. The CDR3 region has the DNA TGTGCCAGCAGCCCACGGGGGGGCACAGATACGCAGTATTTT.